A selection of T cell receptor beta chains follows, all from one sample in a study of T cells expressing NK-cell markers. One entry per CDR3 protein, without DNA, is what TCRdb gives after re-calling the 5' RACE reads. The sample includes about 460,000 distinct CDR3 sequences. The sequencing sample was made of blood T cells: a sorted CD56 or NKG2C T cell subset, CD4+ or CD8+ T cells, or bulk PBMC T cells (not recorded which). These receptors came from a woman in her 50s in good health. Each CDR3 is given with its conserved first and last residue. Each record gives: J gene, V gene, CDR3 protein.

J gene: TRBJ2-3; V gene: TRBV12-3/TRBV12-4; CDR3 protein: CASSLREGTDTQYF
J gene: TRBJ2-5; V gene: TRBV11-2; CDR3 protein: CASSPQGRGETQYF
J gene: TRBJ2-7; V gene: TRBV2; CDR3 protein: CASRDRGPSYEQYF
J gene: TRBJ2-3; V gene: TRBV9; CDR3 protein: CASSGRLAGGTHTDTQYF
J gene: TRBJ1-3; V gene: TRBV6-1; CDR3 protein: CASSEAVPRDTIYF
J gene: TRBJ2-3; V gene: TRBV5-6; CDR3 protein: CASTLLGTDTQYF
J gene: TRBJ2-1; V gene: TRBV13; CDR3 protein: CASSAYSGSRSEQFF
J gene: TRBJ1-1; V gene: TRBV9; CDR3 protein: CASSDQGGGTEAFF
J gene: TRBJ2-2; V gene: TRBV27; CDR3 protein: CASRGLDPGELFF
J gene: TRBJ2-7; V gene: TRBV10-3; CDR3 protein: CAISESLRPHEQYF
J gene: TRBJ1-2; V gene: TRBV4-1; CDR3 protein: CASSQEDGTVYGYTF
J gene: TRBJ1-2; V gene: TRBV4-1; CDR3 protein: CASSQLGQGATGYTF
J gene: TRBJ2-4; V gene: TRBV2; CDR3 protein: CATQLAPGGIQYF
J gene: TRBJ1-4; V gene: TRBV10-2; CDR3 protein: CASSVAGLNEKLFF
J gene: TRBJ2-2; V gene: TRBV3-1; CDR3 protein: CASSQSVMAAGTSGRRNTGELFF
J gene: TRBJ2-1; V gene: TRBV18; CDR3 protein: CASSLDLGYEQFF
J gene: TRBJ1-1; V gene: TRBV5-1; CDR3 protein: CASSLDQVETEAFF
J gene: TRBJ2-1; V gene: TRBV7-6; CDR3 protein: CASSLRAYGNEQFF
J gene: TRBJ2-1; V gene: TRBV24-1; CDR3 protein: CATGGLAGKAEQFF
J gene: TRBJ2-1; V gene: TRBV6-5; CDR3 protein: CASSYLDIIDPRGYNEQFF
J gene: TRBJ2-3; V gene: TRBV4-1; CDR3 protein: CASSQVLAGGPKDTQYF
J gene: TRBJ2-7; V gene: TRBV3-1; CDR3 protein: CASSQRTSGYYEQYF
J gene: TRBJ1-5; V gene: TRBV19; CDR3 protein: CATSRGGSNQPQHF
J gene: TRBJ2-1; V gene: TRBV3-1; CDR3 protein: CASSQLGSGTAEQFF
J gene: TRBJ2-1; V gene: TRBV20-1; CDR3 protein: CSATRTSGRISYNEQFF
J gene: TRBJ2-2; V gene: TRBV18; CDR3 protein: CASHQQGAFTGELFF
J gene: TRBJ2-7; V gene: TRBV29-1; CDR3 protein: CSVERAGINEQYF
J gene: TRBJ2-1; V gene: TRBV29-1; CDR3 protein: CSVDVAGVRNEQFF
J gene: TRBJ2-5; V gene: TRBV10-3; CDR3 protein: CAVGGSGNEETQYF
J gene: TRBJ2-2; V gene: TRBV20-1; CDR3 protein: CSARSRGGTGELFF
J gene: TRBJ1-1; V gene: TRBV5-1; CDR3 protein: CASSLISLNTEAFF
J gene: TRBJ1-1; V gene: TRBV29-1; CDR3 protein: CSAIRQGGSEAFF
J gene: TRBJ2-1; V gene: TRBV19; CDR3 protein: CASSPLSNEQFF
J gene: TRBJ2-1; V gene: TRBV7-8; CDR3 protein: CASSPGSGLASHEQFF
J gene: TRBJ2-1; V gene: TRBV11-2; CDR3 protein: CASSPGAGLVHISYNEQFF
J gene: TRBJ1-5; V gene: TRBV12-3/TRBV12-4; CDR3 protein: CASSFGEQPQHF
J gene: TRBJ2-5; V gene: TRBV6-5; CDR3 protein: CASSYSPGDGVKETQYF
J gene: TRBJ2-7; V gene: TRBV20-1; CDR3 protein: CSAPFGRDEQYF
J gene: TRBJ1-3; V gene: TRBV5-1; CDR3 protein: CASSLPGDRNTIYF
J gene: TRBJ2-2; V gene: TRBV5-5; CDR3 protein: CASSLGHDTGELFF
J gene: TRBJ2-1; V gene: TRBV12-3/TRBV12-4; CDR3 protein: CASSLSNSGLFGLYNEQFF
J gene: TRBJ2-1; V gene: TRBV7-8; CDR3 protein: CASSSETGTSKKNEQFF
J gene: TRBJ1-1; V gene: TRBV12-3/TRBV12-4; CDR3 protein: CASSEINEAFF
J gene: TRBJ1-2; V gene: TRBV7-9; CDR3 protein: CASSPGKAATNYGYTF
J gene: TRBJ1-1; V gene: TRBV10-2; CDR3 protein: CASQTGSEAFF
J gene: TRBJ2-2; V gene: TRBV9; CDR3 protein: CARVWTANTGELFF
J gene: TRBJ2-1; V gene: TRBV24-1; CDR3 protein: CATSVKGQGANEQFF
J gene: TRBJ2-3; V gene: TRBV6-5; CDR3 protein: CASRGPVPDTQYF
J gene: TRBJ1-2; V gene: TRBV5-1; CDR3 protein: CASSLMGQPSNYGYTF
J gene: TRBJ2-7; V gene: TRBV11-2; CDR3 protein: CASSLGPSGRSYEQYF
J gene: TRBJ2-5; V gene: TRBV3-1; CDR3 protein: CASSQGTRGTQYF